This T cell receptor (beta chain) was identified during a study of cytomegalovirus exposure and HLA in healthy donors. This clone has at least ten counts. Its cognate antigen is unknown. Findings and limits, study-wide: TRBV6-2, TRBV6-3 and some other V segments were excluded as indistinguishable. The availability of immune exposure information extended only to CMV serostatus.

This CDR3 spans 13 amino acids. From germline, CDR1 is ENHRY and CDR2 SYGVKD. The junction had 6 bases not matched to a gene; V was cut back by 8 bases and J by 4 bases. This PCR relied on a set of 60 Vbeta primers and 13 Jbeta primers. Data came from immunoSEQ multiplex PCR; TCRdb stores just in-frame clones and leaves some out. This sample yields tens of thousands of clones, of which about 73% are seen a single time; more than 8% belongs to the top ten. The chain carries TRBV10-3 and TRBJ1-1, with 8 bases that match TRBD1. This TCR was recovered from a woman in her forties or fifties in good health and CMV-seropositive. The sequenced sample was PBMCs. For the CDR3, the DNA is TGTGCCATCCGAATTACAGGGGGCACTGAAGCTTTCTTT. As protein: CAIRITGGTEAFF.